This T cell receptor beta chain was captured in a study of STAT5B mutations in CD4+ large granular lymphocyte leukemia (dated by TCRdb to 2022 to 2024). Concerning the study at large: Among healthy controls, the CDR3 'QG' motif was associated with a particular HLA allele. Flow cytometry on FACSCanto II or FACSVerse confirmed that purified fractions exceeded 95% purity among lymphocytes. The study compared the TCRbeta repertoires of patients with CD4+ T-cell large granular lymphocyte leukemia against the TCRbeta repertoires of healthy blood donors.

Remarks on this clone: No cognate antigen has been identified for it. Base qualities are missing; no much larger clone stands one base away.

The full study reports these points: TRBV06-family usage was enriched among the top patient clones (8/27) compared with healthy controls (2/35). Each patient's main leukemic clonotypes were private, but around 27% of these clonotypes showed up at low frequency in the non-leukemic repertoires of other patients. Data were not HLA-matched; higher clonality in CD4+ versus CD8+ T-LGLL could reflect the relatively small sample size. Compared with healthy CD4+ repertoires, CD4-sorted patient repertoires appeared more clonal, and this difference remained even after the putative leukemic clones were removed.

Healthy controls were roughly 37 blood donors whose buffy coats came from the Finnish Red Cross blood service. All TCR-sequenced material derived from peripheral blood: patient blood samples and healthy donor buffy coats. Peripheral blood mononuclear cells were isolated by Ficoll-Hypaque gradient centrifugation. CD4+ cells were magnetically purified from the buffy coats of healthy controls. Genomic DNA was extracted with the Gentra Puregene Cell and Tissue kit and quantified on a Qubit 2.0 fluorometer. Via the germline V gene, CDR1 is SGHRS and CDR2 YFSETQ. Trimming removed 5 bases from V and 4 bases from J, leaving 6 bases between the germline ends. The CDR3, from cysteine to phenylalanine, totals 11 residues. Just the 33-base CDR3 DNA is kept, in frame starting at base 1. TCRbeta rearrangements were sequenced from genomic DNA using the immunoSEQ assay at survey resolution. Per the authors' processing: In the TCR sequencing data, the lowest productive clonotype frequency that could be detected was 2.59 x 10-5. Only productive TCRbeta rearrangements, defined as complete and in-frame sequences, were included in the analyses. The clonality of each sample was calculated as Simpson clonality in the immunoSEQ Analyzer version 3.0. Clones were binned by frequency as very rare, small, medium, large (1-20%) or hyperexpanded (>20%). Generation probabilities were estimated with OLGA 1.2.3, V-gene circos plots were made with VDJtools, specificities were searched in VDJdb, and CDR3 motifs were identified with GLIPH. Here the immuneACCESS table is served through TCRdb, limited to in-frame sequences with V and J called. Missing clones are a known gap in these copies; in checked studies unresolved V genes cover under half, and the rest lacks a known reason. V and J calls plus clone size are reproduced from that table; the DNA served to infer D and trimming. This sample comprises 24,000 or so clones, 74% of them detected only once. About 9.8% of the sample is held by the ten biggest clonotypes.

The rearrangement joined TRBV5-1 to TRBJ2-5, and the D gene may be TRBD2, 6 bases matching. Input material: CD4+ T cells from blood buffy coats. This clonotype was sampled from a human donor in good health. The encoded CDR3 is CASRGGETQYF. The base sequence is TGCGCCAGCAGGGGGGGAGAGACCCAGTACTTC. The entire variable domain, with the stretches around the CDR3 drawn from the reference TRBV5-1 and TRBJ2-5 proteins, is KAGVTQTPRYLIKTRGQQVTLSCSPISGHRSVSWYQQTPGQGLQFLFEYFSETQRNKGNFPGRFSGRQFSNSRSEMNVSTLELGDSALYLCASRGGETQYFGPGTRLLVL.